This is a list of T cell receptor beta chains from one sample in a study of blood T cell repertoires in COVID-19. Sequenced by immunoSEQ multiplex PCR; TCRdb stores in-frame clones only, minus some. The sample has 100,000 or so clones, about four fifths seen once. Sample: peripheral blood. The receptors were sampled from a human donor in a cohort sampled during active COVID-19. Both conserved end residues are part of each CDR3. A D gene is named only where the DNA matches it firmly. Size is stated for part of the rows, as once, few or many counts, or as a class when the clone is expanded.

size,V,D,J,DNA,CDR3
.,TRBV3-1/TRBV3-2,TRBD1,TRBJ1-4,TGTGCCAGCAGCCGACCGGGACAGGGCCTAACTAATGAAAAACTGTTTTTT,CASSRPGQGLTNEKLFF
.,TRBV7-2,.,TRBJ1-1,TGTGCCAGCAGCTTAGTGGGGGGGTCCACTGAAGCTTTCTTT,CASSLVGGSTEAFF
.,TRBV12-5,.,TRBJ1-2,TGTGCTAGTGGTTTGTATGCAGAGGGCTATGGCTACACCTTC,CASGLYAEGYGYTF
.,TRBV11-3,.,TRBJ2-3,TGTGCCAGCACCAGAGAGGTCACAGATACGCAGTATTTT,CASTREVTDTQYF
once,TRBV30,.,TRBJ1-2,TGTGCCTTCCCCAGGGATTTGGGCTATGGCTACACCTTC,CAFPRDLGYGYTF
.,TRBV2,TRBD1,TRBJ1-2,TGTGCCAGCAGTGCCTCAAAGGGGGCGCTTGGCTACACCTTC,CASSASKGALGYTF
.,TRBV7-9,.,TRBJ2-6,TGTGCCAGTACCCCTATCGGGTTTACTGGGGCCAACGTCCTGACTTTC,CASTPIGFTGANVLTF
.,TRBV29-1,.,TRBJ1-4,TGCAGCGTTGAAATAAATGAAAAACTGTTTTTT,CSVEINEKLFF
.,TRBV7-9,TRBD2,TRBJ2-5,TGTGCCAGCAGCCCCACTAGCGGGCAAGAGACCCAGTACTTC,CASSPTSGQETQYF
.,TRBV19,.,TRBJ2-5,TGTGCCAGTAACTACCAAGGGGGAGAGACCCAGTACTTC,CASNYQGGETQYF
.,TRBV12-3/TRBV12-4,.,TRBJ2-7,TGTGCCAGCAGCGGGGGCTACGAGCAGTACTTC,CASSGGYEQYF
once,TRBV25-1,.,TRBJ2-6,TGTGCCAGCGGAGAGGGCTCTGGGGCCAACGTCCTGACTTTC,CASGEGSGANVLTF
.,TRBV3-1/TRBV3-2,.,TRBJ1-1,TGTGCCAGCAGCCGAGCGAGTCATACTGAAGCTTTCTTT,CASSRASHTEAFF
.,TRBV30,.,TRBJ1-1,TGTGCCTGGGGAACAAACGCGGACACTGAAGCTTTCTTT,CAWGTNADTEAFF
.,TRBV7-2,TRBD1,TRBJ1-5,TGTGCCAGCAGTCAGAACAGGGGGGGCAATCAGCCCCAGCATTTT,CASSQNRGGNQPQHF
.,TRBV5-4,.,TRBJ1-2,TGTGCCAGCAGCCGGACAGCTAACTATGGCTACACCTTC,CASSRTANYGYTF
once,TRBV5-1,.,TRBJ2-3,TGCGCCAGCAGCTTGGTCGGGAGGGGGCCCACAGATACGCAGTATTTT,CASSLVGRGPTDTQYF
.,TRBV28,.,TRBJ1-6,TGTGCCAGCAGAACAGGGAACTATAATTCACCCCTCCACTTT,CASRTGNYNSPLHF
.,TRBV18,.,TRBJ1-4,TGTGCCAGCTCACCACATCCAGGGCGGGAAAAACTGTTTTTT,CASSPHPGREKLFF
.,TRBV7-2,.,TRBJ1-1,TGTGCCAGCAGCCAGGGGTCGTTGAACACTGAAGCTTTCTTT,CASSQGSLNTEAFF
.,TRBV27,.,TRBJ1-2,TGTGCCAGCAGTTTAAGGGGGTACTATGGCTACACCTTC,CASSLRGYYGYTF
.,TRBV11-3,.,TRBJ2-7,TGTGCCAGCAGCAATGGGGGGGACAACTACGAGCAGTACTTC,CASSNGGDNYEQYF
.,TRBV2,TRBD1,TRBJ1-1,TGTGCCAGCAGCGGGACAGGGGGACGGACTGAAGCTTTCTTT,CASSGTGGRTEAFF
.,TRBV29-1,.,TRBJ1-2,TGCAGCGTTGACGGAGGGAGCTGGTATGGCTACACCTTC,CSVDGGSWYGYTF
.,TRBV21-1,.,TRBJ1-2,TGTGCCAGCAGCTTAGCCCAGACGGGACAGGGGGCATATGGCTACACCTTC,CASSLAQTGQGAYGYTF
.,TRBV10-3,.,TRBJ2-1,TGTGCCATCAGTGACCCAACAACCCGGGGTTCCTACAATGAGCAGTTCTTC,CAISDPTTRGSYNEQFF
.,TRBV10-3,.,TRBJ2-1,TGTGCCATCAGTGAGGGACGACAGTACAATGAGCAGTTCTTC,CAISEGRQYNEQFF
.,TRBV6-1,TRBD1,TRBJ1-1,TGTGCCAGCAGTGAATCTGACAGGGGTAACACTGAAGCTTTCTTT,CASSESDRGNTEAFF
.,TRBV19,TRBD1,TRBJ1-4,TGTGCCAGTAGCATAGTAGGACAGGATAATGAAAAACTGTTTTTT,CASSIVGQDNEKLFF
.,TRBV5-4,.,TRBJ2-5,TGTGCCAGCAGCTTGATCCGGGACAAAGAGACCCAGTACTTC,CASSLIRDKETQYF
few,TRBV5-1,.,TRBJ2-1,TGCGCCAGCAGCCTGTACAATGAGCAGTTCTTC,CASSLYNEQFF
.,TRBV5-3,TRBD1,TRBJ2-7,TGTGCCAGAAGCTCGGGACAGGGGGCCTACGAGCAGTACTTC,CARSSGQGAYEQYF
.,TRBV24-1,TRBD2,TRBJ2-7,TGTGCCACCAGGGGGGGGGAAAACTACGAGCAGTACTTC,CATRGGENYEQYF
once,TRBV12-2,.,TRBJ2-3,TGTGCAAGTCGCCCCTCAAGGGAGCACCTCACAGATACGCAGTATTTT,CASRPSREHLTDTQYF
.,TRBV28,TRBD1,TRBJ1-2,TGTGCCAGCAGTTTATTGGGACAGGGAGGGAATGGCTACACCTTC,CASSLLGQGGNGYTF
.,TRBV9,.,TRBJ2-3,TGTGCCAGCAGCGCTCCCCTGGCGGGGGCTACAGATACGCAGTATTTT,CASSAPLAGATDTQYF
.,TRBV6-5,TRBD2,TRBJ2-1,TGTGCCAGCAGTTCCCAGCGGGAACTCTACAATGAGCAGTTCTTC,CASSSQRELYNEQFF
.,TRBV7-9,.,TRBJ1-3,TGTGCCAGCGCACTGGACAGTACCCTCTCTGGAAACACCATATATTTT,CASALDSTLSGNTIYF
few,TRBV14,.,TRBJ2-7,TGTGCCAGCAGACTAGACCCATCGGGCGAGCAGTACTTC,CASRLDPSGEQYF
.,TRBV7-2,.,TRBJ2-3,TGTGCCAGCAGTCTATCGACAGGGAGGCCAGATACGCAGTATTTT,CASSLSTGRPDTQYF
few,TRBV5-1,.,TRBJ2-7,TGCGCCAGCAGCTTGATTCCAGGGCCAACCTACGAGCAGTACTTC,CASSLIPGPTYEQYF
.,TRBV2,TRBD1,TRBJ2-3,TGTGCCAGCAGCCGCGACAGGGGGCAGGTAGATACGCAGTATTTT,CASSRDRGQVDTQYF
.,TRBV5-1,.,TRBJ2-7,TGCGCCAGCAGCTTGGACAGGGACGGCTACGAGCAGTACTTC,CASSLDRDGYEQYF
.,TRBV6-5,TRBD1,TRBJ2-7,TGTGCCGGACAAAGAGGACAGGGAATCTACGAGCAGTACTTC,CAGQRGQGIYEQYF
.,TRBV28,TRBD1,TRBJ2-7,TGTGCCAGCACCCCCAGGGACAGGGCTTCTAACGAGCAGTACTTC,CASTPRDRASNEQYF
.,TRBV3-1/TRBV3-2,.,TRBJ1-3,TGTGCCAGCAGCCAAGGTATTGGAAACACCATATATTTT,CASSQGIGNTIYF
.,TRBV5-4,.,TRBJ1-2,TGTGCCAGCAGCTCACAGGGATACTATGGCTACACCTTC,CASSSQGYYGYTF
.,TRBV7-9,.,TRBJ2-5,TGTGCCAGCAGCGCGGGAATCCAAGAGACCCAGTACTTC,CASSAGIQETQYF
.,TRBV9,TRBD2,TRBJ2-3,TGTGCCAGCAGCCCTGTAGCGGGAGTGGGAACAGATACGCAGTATTTT,CASSPVAGVGTDTQYF
.,TRBV24-1,TRBD1,TRBJ2-5,TGTGCCACCAGTGATGCGACAGGGGTTCAGGAGACCCAGTACTTC,CATSDATGVQETQYF
.,TRBV2,TRBD1,TRBJ1-2,TGTGCCAGCAGTGAAGGGGGGACAGGGAGGAATGGCTACACCTTC,CASSEGGTGRNGYTF
.,TRBV18,.,TRBJ1-1,TGTGCTACCGGGGGGACGGAGAACACTGAAGCTTTCTTT,CATGGTENTEAFF
once,TRBV6-5,.,TRBJ1-5,TGTGCCAGCAGACTTGGACAGTCGGGCAATCAGCCCCAGCATTTT,CASRLGQSGNQPQHF
.,TRBV4-3,TRBD2,TRBJ2-5,TGCGCCAGCAGCCAAGCACTAGCGGACCAAGAGACCCAGTACTTC,CASSQALADQETQYF
.,TRBV30,TRBD1,TRBJ1-6,TGTGCCTGGAGTATGCTACAGGGGGCCAATTCACCCCTCCACTTT,CAWSMLQGANSPLHF
.,TRBV24-1,TRBD1,TRBJ2-7,TGTGCCACCAGTGATGCGGACAGGGGGCCCTACGAGCAGTACTTC,CATSDADRGPYEQYF
once,TRBV27,TRBD1,TRBJ2-2,TGTGCCAGCAGTTTACGGACAGGGGTGGTCGGGGAGCTGTTTTTT,CASSLRTGVVGELFF